These 15 T cell receptor beta chains originate from one sample sequenced in a study of kidney transplant recipient with SARS-CoV-2 infection. From the reads, TCRdb called clonotypes with MiXCR, one entry per CDR3 protein. The sample has 200,000 to 300,000 distinct CDR3 sequences; 25% to 30% are singletons. The material sequenced was a blood sample, taken at baseline and around day 120 from a kidney transplant recipient. The receptors were gathered from a male patient aged 30 to 39 who had COVID-19 and was a kidney transplant recipient. Certain T cells may be donor cells from the graft.

Remarks on this clonotype: A read error is possible here, since a much larger clone lies one base away. V gene TRBV3-1 combines with J gene TRBJ2-5, with D unclear. This CDR3 comprises 17 residues. In germline, CDR1 is LGHDT, CDR2 YNNKEL (reference sequence). The CDR3: CVSSMLVPISFSETQYF. DNA for the CDR3: TGTGTCAGCAGCATGCTTGTTCCCATTTCTTTCTCTGAGACCCAGTACTTC.

This clonotype was seen repeatedly, ten times or more. The rearrangement links TRBV7-8 to TRBJ1-4; TRBD1 might be the D (5 bases). The germline V and J ends were trimmed by 2 bases and 3 bases, with 22 bases remaining between them. The V gene's germline CDR1 is SGHVS and CDR2 FQNEAQ. The CDR3 runs 19 residues. The CDR3 DNA reads TGTGCCAGCAGCTTACTACCGCAGTTGGGGACGACCCCTAATGAAAAACTGTTTTTT. Amino acid sequence: CASSLLPQLGTTPNEKLFF.

This clonotype was found a few times. This chain connects TRBV28 to TRBJ2-5; D is undetermined. This CDR3 spans 12 amino acids. The germline V gene has CDR1 MDHEN and CDR2 SYDVKM. Trimming shortened V by 1 base and J by 5 bases, and 5 bases separated the two germline ends. The CDR3 DNA sequence: TGTGCCAGCAGTTTATTACGGGAGACCCAGTACTTC. Encoded protein: CASSLLRETQYF.

The chain combines TRBV7-6 with TRBJ1-6, with unresolved D. Germline CDR1 SGHVS, CDR2 FNYEAQ. This CDR3 comprises 15 residues. V was cut by 5 bases and J by 11 bases, with 19 bases left in between. The CDR3 DNA reads TGTGCCAGCAGCCGGTCGGGCGGGGAAAATCCACCCCTCCACTTT. The encoded protein is CASSRSGGENPPLHF.

Regarding this clonotype: One base away lies a much larger clone, so this may be a sequencing read error. A read error is likely, as this CDR3 ends without the conserved phenylalanine or tryptophan. The genes are TRBV28 and TRBJ2-7; tentative D call: TRBD2 (6 bases). The CDR3 sequence is 15 residues long. The V end lost 6 bases, the J end lost 3 bases, and 18 bases lay between the germline ends. Germline V gene data show CDR1 as MDHEN and CDR2 as SYDVKM. The DNA for the CDR3 is TGTGCCAGCAGCCCACTCCGGGGAGGAGTCTACGAGCAGTACCTC. Translating gives CASSPLRGGVYEQYL.

The table lists this clonotype with many counts. This chain uses TRBV28 with TRBJ1-2; D perhaps matches TRBD1 (6 bases). Trimming cost V 5 bases and J 4 bases, with 17 bases left between them. CDR1 is MDHEN and CDR2 is SYDVKM in the germline V gene. This CDR3 spans 15 amino acids. The CDR3 reads CASSPWDTGGYGYTF. CDR3 sequence (DNA): TGTGCCAGCAGTCCTTGGGACACTGGCGGCTATGGCTACACCTTC.

Note on this clonotype: Possible read error: a much larger clone is one base away. V gene TRBV4-3 combines with J gene TRBJ1-2; D remains ambiguous. Germline loops: CDR1 LGHNA, CDR2 YSLEER. The CDR3 contains 17 residues. The CDR3 region is CTSSIELGRRKTYGYTF. CDR3 coding DNA: TGCACCAGCAGCATCGAATTAGGACGTCGAAAGACCTATGGCTACACCTTC.

This clonotype was counted at least ten times. V is TRBV6-6 and J is TRBJ2-3; D gene ambiguous. The V gene lost 6 bases and the J gene lost 2 bases, with 6 bases spanning the gap. CDR1 and CDR2 from the germline V gene are MNHNY and SVGAGI (reference sequence). The length of the CDR3 is 12 residues. CDR3 protein: CASRPDTDTQYF. The CDR3 coding sequence is TGTGCCAGCAGGCCAGACACAGATACGCAGTATTTT.

This clonotype was seen many times. The chain carries TRBV18 and TRBJ2-3, with a tentative D call TRBD1 (6 bases). Germline CDR1 KGHSH, CDR2 LQKENI. V gave up 3 bases and J gave up 2 bases, with 9 bases separating them. The CDR3 is made up of 14 amino acids. The CDR3 DNA reads as TGTGCCAGCTCACCCAGGGACAACACAGATACGCAGTATTTT. This codes for CASSPRDNTDTQYF.

This clonotype was counted at least ten times. This chain links TRBV12-2 with TRBJ2-6; the DNA was not used to check the table's D call, TRBD1. TRBV12-2 is reported as a pseudogene. The CDR3 is 18 amino acids. CDR3 sequence: CASRAGDSTQSRANVLTF. The CDR3 DNA is TGTGCAAGTCGCGCAGGGGACTCCACACAAAGTCGGGCCAACGTCCTGACTTTC.

Worth noting for this clonotype: Just one base apart from a much larger clone, this may be a read error. J is TRBJ1-1 and V is TRBV12-3 or TRBV12-4; D is unresolved. CDR3 length equals 13 residues. CDR3 nucleotide sequence: TGTGCCAGCAGTTTAGTACCGAACACTGAAGCTCTCTTT. This codes for CASSLVPNTEALF.

This clonotype was counted many times. The J gene is TRBJ1-5, the V gene TRBV7-6; possibly TRBD1 for D (6 bases). CDR1 and CDR2 (germline): SGHVS, FNYEAQ. CDR3 size: 13 residues. The ends were cut back, 2 bases at V and 5 bases at J, with 7 bases in the middle. CDR3 DNA: TGTGCCAGCAGCTTATCAGGGGATCAGCCCCAGCATTTT. It is translated as CASSLSGDQPQHF. The full variable domain, with the rest looked up from reference TRBV7-6 and TRBJ1-5, is GAGVSQSPRYKVTKRGQDVALRCDPISGHVSLYWYRQALGQGPEFLTYFNYEAQQDKSGLPNDRFSAERPEGSISTLTIQRTEQRDSAMYRCASSLSGDQPQHFGDGTRLSIL.

This clonotype showed up just once. A much larger clone lies a single base off, so this may be a read error. The genes are TRBV30 and TRBJ1-1; D gene uncertain. CDR3 length: 15 residues. Deletions cut 3 bases from V and 1 base from J, with 15 bases between. The V gene's germline CDR1 is GTSNPN and CDR2 SVGIG (reference sequence). The DNA for the CDR3 is TGTGCCTGGAGCCGTCTTAGTCGGGGGAACACTGAAGCTTTCTTT. It yields the protein CAWSRLSRGNTEAFF.

This clonotype was detected many times. V gene TRBV20-1 combines with J gene TRBJ1-1; a weak D match, TRBD1 (5 bases). V was trimmed by 3 bases and J by 3 bases, leaving 14 bases between them. The CDR3 consists of 14 residues. Germline V lookup: CDR1 DFQATT, CDR2 SNEGSKA (reference sequence). The CDR3 protein is CSARGRRGHTEAFF. CDR3 nucleotide sequence: TGCAGTGCTAGGGGTAGGAGGGGACACACTGAAGCTTTCTTT.

This clonotype was detected many times. The CDR3 DNA reads TGCGCCAGCAGACAGGGGCATCAAACCTATTCACCCCTCCACTTT. Amino acids: CASRQGHQTYSPLHF. V and J are TRBV4-1 and TRBJ1-6; TRBD1 aligns across 7 bases. There are 15 residues in the CDR3. V gave up 6 bases and J gave up 8 bases; unmatched junction bases: 10. Looked up from germline, CDR1 is MGHRA and CDR2 is YSYEKL.